These 7 T cell receptor beta chains originate from one sample sequenced in a study of T cell repertoires in cytomegalovirus infection. TCRdb redid the calling of the reads with MiXCR, one entry per CDR3 protein. The sample carries just over 150,000 distinct CDR3 sequences, around 22% recorded once. Sample: PBMCs. All receptors come from a human donor in good health (CMV status not recorded). Some clones in this sample may be carry-over from other donors' samples.

This clonotype was detected ten times or more. The gene calls are TRBV7-2 and TRBJ1-4, with D hard to call. This CDR3 contains 14 residues. Per germline, CDR1 SGHTA and CDR2 FQGNSA. V lost 5 bases and J lost 3, with 10 bases in between. The chain's CDR3 is CASSLAGANEKLFF. In DNA, the CDR3 is TGTGCCAGCAGCCTGGCTGGGGCTAATGAAAAACTGTTTTTT.

The rearrangement joins TRBV20-1 to TRBJ1-1; D unresolved. V lost 2 bases, J lost 3 bases, and 7 bases lay in between. The CDR3 runs to 12 residues. Per germline, CDR1 DFQATT and CDR2 SNEGSKA (reference sequence). CDR3 sequence (DNA): TGCAGTGCTAGACGATTAGACACTGAAGCTTTCTTT. Translated, it gives CSARRLDTEAFF.

This clonotype was counted at least ten times. This chain uses TRBV4-1 with TRBJ2-7, with D hard to call. CDR1 and CDR2 from the germline V gene are MGHRA and YSYEKL. The CDR3 sequence is 14 residues long. V was pared by 0 bases and J by 5 bases, with 11 bases between. CDR3 protein: CASSQEKQLHEQYF. The CDR3 coding sequence is TGCGCCAGCAGCCAAGAAAAACAGTTACACGAGCAGTACTTC.

The table lists this clonotype with many counts. This chain joins TRBV7-3 and TRBJ1-1; no firm D call. V was pared by 2 bases and J by 1 base, with 5 bases between. Germline CDR1 SGHTA, CDR2 FQGTGA. This CDR3 region has 13 residues. The CDR3 nucleotides are TGTGCCAGCAGCTTACGGAAGAACACTGAAGCTTTCTTT. Amino acid sequence: CASSLRKNTEAFF.

The sample holds a few counts of this clonotype. The rearrangement joins TRBV19 to TRBJ2-7, with TRBD1 as a possible D gene (6 bases). Germline-derived CDR1 and CDR2 are LNHDA and SQIVND (reference sequence). Between the trimmed V and J ends, which lost 3 bases and 4 bases, there was a span of 13 bases. The CDR3 length is 14 residues. The CDR3 loop is CASSITGKSYEQYF. CDR3 in DNA: TGTGCCAGTAGTATCACAGGGAAGTCGTACGAGCAGTACTTC.

The V call is TRBV7-9, the J call TRBJ2-5; TRBD2 agrees at 8 bases. Germline-derived CDR1 and CDR2 are SEHNR and FQNEAQ (reference sequence). This CDR3 comprises 15 residues. V trimming: 5 bases; J trimming: 1 base; junction bases outside the gene matches: 6. CDR3 DNA sequence: TGTGCCAGCAGCCCCGTACTAGCGGCCCAAGAGACCCAGTACTTC. It encodes CASSPVLAAQETQYF.

The rearrangement joins TRBV2 to TRBJ2-1; 12 bases are a match to TRBD2. The trim removed 6 bases at V and 6 bases at J, leaving 3 bases unmatched. The CDR3 is 14 amino acids. Germline V CDR1 and CDR2: SNHLY, FYNNEI. The CDR3 DNA follows: TGTGCCAGCAGAGGACTAGCGGGGCCCAATGAGCAGTTCTTC. This gives the protein CASRGLAGPNEQFF. Combining the CDR3 with reference TRBV2 and TRBJ2-1 gives the whole variable domain EPEVTQTPSHQVTQMGQEVILRCVPISNHLYFYWYRQILGQKVEFLVSFYNNEISEKSEIFDDQFSVERPDGSNFTLKIRSTKLEDSAMYFCASRGLAGPNEQFFGPGTRLTVL.